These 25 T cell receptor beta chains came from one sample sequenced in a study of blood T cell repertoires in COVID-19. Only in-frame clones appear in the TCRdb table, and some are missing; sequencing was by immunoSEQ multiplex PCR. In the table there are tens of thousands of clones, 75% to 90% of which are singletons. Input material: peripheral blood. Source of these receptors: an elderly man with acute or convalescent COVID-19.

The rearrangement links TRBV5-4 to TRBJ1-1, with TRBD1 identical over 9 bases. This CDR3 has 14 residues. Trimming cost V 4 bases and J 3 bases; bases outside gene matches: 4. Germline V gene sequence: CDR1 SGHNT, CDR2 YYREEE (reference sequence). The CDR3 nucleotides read TGTGCCAGCAGCGACCGGGACAGGGACACTGAAGCTTTCTTT. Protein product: CASSDRDRDTEAFF.

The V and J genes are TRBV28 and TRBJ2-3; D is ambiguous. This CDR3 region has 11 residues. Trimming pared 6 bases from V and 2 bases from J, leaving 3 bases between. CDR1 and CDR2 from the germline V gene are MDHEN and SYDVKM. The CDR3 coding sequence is TGTGCCAGCAGCCTCACAGATACGCAGTATTTT. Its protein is CASSLTDTQYF.

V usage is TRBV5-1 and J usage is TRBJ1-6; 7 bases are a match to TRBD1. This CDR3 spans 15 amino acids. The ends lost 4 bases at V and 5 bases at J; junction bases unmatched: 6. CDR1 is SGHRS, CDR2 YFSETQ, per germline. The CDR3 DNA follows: TGCGCCAGCAGCCCAGGGACAGCGGATAATTCACCCCTCCACTTT. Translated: CASSPGTADNSPLHF. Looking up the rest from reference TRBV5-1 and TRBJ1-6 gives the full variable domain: KAGVTQTPRYLIKTRGQQVTLSCSPISGHRSVSWYQQTPGQGLQFLFEYFSETQRNKGNFPGRFSGRQFSNSRSEMNVSTLELGDSALYLCASSPGTADNSPLHFGNGTRLTVT.

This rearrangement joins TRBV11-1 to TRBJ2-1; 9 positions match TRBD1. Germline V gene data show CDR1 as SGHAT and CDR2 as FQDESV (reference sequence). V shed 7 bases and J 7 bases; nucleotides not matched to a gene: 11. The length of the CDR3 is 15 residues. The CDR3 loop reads CASIPGDRELNEQFF. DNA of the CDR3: TGTGCCAGCATCCCTGGGGACAGGGAATTAAATGAGCAGTTCTTC. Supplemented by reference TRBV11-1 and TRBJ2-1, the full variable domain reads EAEVAQSPRYKITEKSQAVAFWCDPISGHATLYWYRQILGQGPELLVQFQDESVVDDSQLPKDRFSAERLKGVDSTLKIQPAELGDSAMYLCASIPGDRELNEQFFGPGTRLTVL.

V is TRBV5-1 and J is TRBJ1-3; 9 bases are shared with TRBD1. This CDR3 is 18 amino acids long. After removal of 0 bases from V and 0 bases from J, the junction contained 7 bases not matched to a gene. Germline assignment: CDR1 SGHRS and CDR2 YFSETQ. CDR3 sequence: CASSLGTGVTSSGNTIYF. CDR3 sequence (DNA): TGCGCCAGCAGCTTGGGGACAGGGGTAACGAGCTCTGGAAACACCATATATTTT.

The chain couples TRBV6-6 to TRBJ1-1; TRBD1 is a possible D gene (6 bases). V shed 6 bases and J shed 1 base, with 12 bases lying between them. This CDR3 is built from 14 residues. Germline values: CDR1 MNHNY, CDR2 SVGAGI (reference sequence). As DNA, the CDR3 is TGTGCCAGCAGCAATACAGGGAGGAACACTGAAGCTTTCTTT. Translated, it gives CASSNTGRNTEAFF.

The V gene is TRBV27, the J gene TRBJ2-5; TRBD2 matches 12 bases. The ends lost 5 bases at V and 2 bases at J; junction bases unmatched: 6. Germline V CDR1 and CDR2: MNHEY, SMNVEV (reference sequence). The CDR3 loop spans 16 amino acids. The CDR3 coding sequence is TGTGCCAGCAGTAGCAGTACTAGCGGGGGGCAAGAGACCCAGTACTTC. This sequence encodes CASSSSTSGGQETQYF.

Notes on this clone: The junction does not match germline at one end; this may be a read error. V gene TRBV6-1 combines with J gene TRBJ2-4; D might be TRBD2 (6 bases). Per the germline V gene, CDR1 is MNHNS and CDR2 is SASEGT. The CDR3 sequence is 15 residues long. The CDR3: CASSSGQLAKNVQYF. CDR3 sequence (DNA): TGTGCCAGCAGTTCCGGACAACTAGCCAAAAACGTTCAGTACTTC.

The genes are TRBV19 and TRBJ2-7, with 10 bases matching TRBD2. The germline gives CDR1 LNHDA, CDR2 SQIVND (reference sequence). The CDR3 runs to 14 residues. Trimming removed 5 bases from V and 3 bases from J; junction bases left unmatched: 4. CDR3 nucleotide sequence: TGTGCCAGTAGTGAGCGGGAGGGCCTCTACGAGCAGTACTTC. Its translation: CASSEREGLYEQYF.

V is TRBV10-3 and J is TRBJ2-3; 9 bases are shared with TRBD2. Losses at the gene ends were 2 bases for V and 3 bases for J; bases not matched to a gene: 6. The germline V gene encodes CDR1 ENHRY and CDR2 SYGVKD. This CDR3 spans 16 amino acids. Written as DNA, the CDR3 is TGTGCCATCAGTGAGATCGGCGGGGGGGTTACAGATACGCAGTATTTT. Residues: CAISEIGGGVTDTQYF.

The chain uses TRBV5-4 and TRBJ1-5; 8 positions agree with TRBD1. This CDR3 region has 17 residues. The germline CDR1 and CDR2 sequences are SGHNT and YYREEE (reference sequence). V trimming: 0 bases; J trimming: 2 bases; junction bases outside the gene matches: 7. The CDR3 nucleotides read TGTGCCAGCAGCTTGGGTGGACAGGGCGCGCGCAATCAGCCCCAGCATTTT. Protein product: CASSLGGQGARNQPQHF.

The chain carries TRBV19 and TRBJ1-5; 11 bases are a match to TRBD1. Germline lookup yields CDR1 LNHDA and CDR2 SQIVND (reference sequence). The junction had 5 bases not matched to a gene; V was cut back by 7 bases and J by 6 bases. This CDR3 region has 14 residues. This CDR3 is CASTGTGGGQPQHF. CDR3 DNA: TGTGCCAGTACCGGGACAGGGGGAGGTCAGCCCCAGCATTTT.

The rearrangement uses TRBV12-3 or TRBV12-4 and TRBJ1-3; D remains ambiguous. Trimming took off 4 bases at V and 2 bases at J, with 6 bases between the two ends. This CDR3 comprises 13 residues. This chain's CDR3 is CASSSAAGNTIYF. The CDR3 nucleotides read TGTGCCAGCAGTTCTGCAGCTGGAAACACCATATATTTT.

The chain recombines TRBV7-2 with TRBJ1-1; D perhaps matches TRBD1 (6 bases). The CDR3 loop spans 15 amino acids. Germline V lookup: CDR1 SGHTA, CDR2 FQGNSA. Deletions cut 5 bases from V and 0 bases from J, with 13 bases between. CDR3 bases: TGTGCCAGCAGCCGGGGGGGGGCCATGAACACTGAAGCTTTCTTT. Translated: CASSRGGAMNTEAFF.

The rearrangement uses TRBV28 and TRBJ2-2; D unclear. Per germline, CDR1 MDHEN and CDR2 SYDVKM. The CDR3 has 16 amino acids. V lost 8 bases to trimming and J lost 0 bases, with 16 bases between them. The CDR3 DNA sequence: TGTGCCAGCGTTTCGGCGGCGGAACCGAACACCGGGGAGCTGTTTTTT. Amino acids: CASVSAAEPNTGELFF.

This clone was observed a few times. The CDR3 DNA follows: TGTGCCAGCAGCGGGACAGGGGGCCTCTATGGCTACACCTTC. Amino acid sequence: CASSGTGGLYGYTF. The chain recombines TRBV11-2 with TRBJ1-2, with 12 bases identical to TRBD1. The CDR3 has 14 residues. Per the germline V gene, CDR1 is SGHAT and CDR2 is FQNNGV. The V gene end was trimmed by 5 bases and the J gene end by 4 bases; junction bases not matched to a gene: 2.

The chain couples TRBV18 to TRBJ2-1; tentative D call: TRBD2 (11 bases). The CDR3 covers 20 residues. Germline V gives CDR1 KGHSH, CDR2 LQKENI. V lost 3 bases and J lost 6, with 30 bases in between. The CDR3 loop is CASSPPGQGLLAGAANEQFF. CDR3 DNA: TGTGCCAGCTCACCTCCGGGACAGGGGCTACTAGCGGGAGCTGCCAATGAGCAGTTCTTC.

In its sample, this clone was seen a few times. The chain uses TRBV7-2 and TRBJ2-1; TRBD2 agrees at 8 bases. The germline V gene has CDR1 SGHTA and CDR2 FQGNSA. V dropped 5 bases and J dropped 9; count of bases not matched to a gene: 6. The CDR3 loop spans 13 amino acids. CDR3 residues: CASSNGRGGEQFF. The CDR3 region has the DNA TGTGCCAGCAGCAACGGACGGGGGGGTGAGCAGTTCTTC.

The CDR3 DNA reads as TGCGCCAGCAGCTTCCTAACAGAGAACTATGGCTACACCTTC. This codes for CASSFLTENYGYTF. The J gene is TRBJ1-2, the V gene TRBV5-1; D uncertain. The V and J ends lost 2 bases and 2 bases respectively, with 10 bases between them. This CDR3 spans 14 amino acids. CDR1 and CDR2 from the germline V gene are SGHRS and YFSETQ. Combining the CDR3 with reference TRBV5-1 and TRBJ1-2 gives the whole variable domain KAGVTQTPRYLIKTRGQQVTLSCSPISGHRSVSWYQQTPGQGLQFLFEYFSETQRNKGNFPGRFSGRQFSNSRSEMNVSTLELGDSALYLCASSFLTENYGYTFGSGTRLTVV.

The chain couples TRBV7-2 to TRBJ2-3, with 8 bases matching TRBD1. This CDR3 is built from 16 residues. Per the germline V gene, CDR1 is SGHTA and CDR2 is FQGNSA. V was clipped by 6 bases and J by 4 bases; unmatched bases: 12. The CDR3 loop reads CASSKSRGLWADTQYF. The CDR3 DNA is TGTGCCAGCAGTAAAAGCAGGGGGCTATGGGCAGATACGCAGTATTTT.

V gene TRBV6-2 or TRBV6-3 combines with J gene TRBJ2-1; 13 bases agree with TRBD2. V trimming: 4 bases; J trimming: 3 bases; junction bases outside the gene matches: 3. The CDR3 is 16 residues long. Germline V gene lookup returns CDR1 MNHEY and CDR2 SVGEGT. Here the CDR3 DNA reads TGTGCCAGCAGTTCGAGGACTAGCGGGAGCTACAATGAGCAGTTCTTC. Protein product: CASSSRTSGSYNEQFF.

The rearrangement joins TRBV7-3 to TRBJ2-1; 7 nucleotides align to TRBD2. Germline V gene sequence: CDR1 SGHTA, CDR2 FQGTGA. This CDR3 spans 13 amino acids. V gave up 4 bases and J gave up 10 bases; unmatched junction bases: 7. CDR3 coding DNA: TGTGCCAGCAGCTGGACTAGTTCGGGCGAGCAGTTCTTC. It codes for CASSWTSSGEQFF.

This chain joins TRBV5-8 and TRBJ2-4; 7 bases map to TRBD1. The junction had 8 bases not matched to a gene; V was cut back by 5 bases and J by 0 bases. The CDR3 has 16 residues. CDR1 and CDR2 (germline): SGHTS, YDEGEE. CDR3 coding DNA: TGTGCCAGCAGTAGGGACAGCGAAATAGCCAAAAACATTCAGTACTTC. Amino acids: CASSRDSEIAKNIQYF.

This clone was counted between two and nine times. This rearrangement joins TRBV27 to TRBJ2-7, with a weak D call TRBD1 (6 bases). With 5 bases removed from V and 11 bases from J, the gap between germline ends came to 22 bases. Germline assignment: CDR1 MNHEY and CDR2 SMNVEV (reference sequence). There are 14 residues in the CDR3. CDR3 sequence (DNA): TGTGCCAGCAGTGTCTTTAATACAGGGCGTTCGGAGTACTTC. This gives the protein CASSVFNTGRSEYF.

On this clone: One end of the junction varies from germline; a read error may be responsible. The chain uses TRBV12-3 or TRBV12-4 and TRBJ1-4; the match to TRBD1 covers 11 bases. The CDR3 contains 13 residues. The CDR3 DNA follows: TGTGCCAGCACCCCGGGACAGGGGGAAAACCTGTTTTTT. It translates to CASTPGQGENLFF.